A selection of T cell receptor beta chains follows, all from one sample in a study of blood T cells in healthy people across ages. TCRdb called the 5' RACE reads again in MiXCR, with one record for every CDR3 protein. The sample lists some 930,000 distinct CDR3 sequences, 29% seen once, with approximately 10% in the top ten. The same data also went into a second study, on T cells of mothers and their children.

The sequenced sample was blood. These receptors came from a middle-aged woman in good health. Each CDR3 is given with its conserved first and last residue. Each record gives: V gene, clone size, J gene, D gene, CDR3 protein, CDR3 DNA. The D gene is left open where the match is weak. Only part of the rows carry a size: once, few, many, or a class if the clone is expanded.

v_gene: TRBV20-1; abundance: NA; j_gene: TRBJ2-7; d_gene: NA; CDR3aa: CSLQGFPSYEQYF; CDR3nt: TGCAGTCTTCAAGGGTTCCCTTCCTACGAGCAGTACTTC
v_gene: TRBV12-3/TRBV12-4; abundance: few; j_gene: TRBJ2-3; d_gene: NA; CDR3aa: CASSLRPTLTDTQYF; CDR3nt: TGTGCCAGCAGTTTACGACCGACACTCACAGATACGCAGTATTTT
v_gene: TRBV7-8; abundance: many; j_gene: TRBJ1-2; d_gene: NA; CDR3aa: CASSPSLFSSANYGYTF; CDR3nt: TGTGCCAGCAGCCCTTCCCTTTTTTCTTCTGCTAACTATGGCTACACCTTC
v_gene: TRBV2; abundance: NA; j_gene: TRBJ2-4; d_gene: NA; CDR3aa: CASSDSPLNEQYF; CDR3nt: TGTGCCAGCAGTGATAGTCCCCTCAATGAGCAGTACTTC
v_gene: TRBV12-1; abundance: many; j_gene: TRBJ2-7; d_gene: NA; CDR3aa: CASSFTEQYF; CDR3nt: TGTGCCAGCAGCTTTACCGAGCAGTACTTC
v_gene: TRBV4-1; abundance: NA; j_gene: TRBJ2-1; d_gene: NA; CDR3aa: CASSHQERSYNKQFF; CDR3nt: TGCGCCAGCAGCCATCAGGAGCGCTCCTACAATAAGCAGTTCTTC
v_gene: TRBV7-8; abundance: NA; j_gene: TRBJ2-7; d_gene: TRBD2; CDR3aa: CASSGRTSGGALYF; CDR3nt: TGTGCCAGCAGCGGTCGGACTAGCGGGGGGGCCCTCTACTTC
v_gene: TRBV5-1; abundance: NA; j_gene: TRBJ1-5; d_gene: NA; CDR3aa: CASSNGNGNQPQHF; CDR3nt: TGCGCCAGCAGCAACGGAAATGGCAATCAGCCCCAGCATTTT
v_gene: TRBV4-1; abundance: many; j_gene: TRBJ1-1; d_gene: TRBD1; CDR3aa: CASSLSGTGYTEAFF; CDR3nt: TGCGCCAGCAGCCTCTCCGGGACAGGGTACACTGAAGCTTTCTTT
v_gene: TRBV9; abundance: many; j_gene: TRBJ2-3; d_gene: NA; CDR3aa: CASSSAGFTDTQYF; CDR3nt: TGTGCCAGCAGCTCAGCTGGGTTCACAGATACGCAGTATTTT
v_gene: TRBV6-4; abundance: many; j_gene: TRBJ2-1; d_gene: NA; CDR3aa: CASSDRRWSSYNEQFF; CDR3nt: TGTGCCAGCAGTGATCGGCGGTGGAGCTCCTACAATGAGCAGTTCTTC
v_gene: TRBV6-6; abundance: NA; j_gene: TRBJ1-1; d_gene: NA; CDR3aa: CAISIASTEAFF; CDR3nt: TGTGCCATTTCGATAGCAAGCACTGAAGCTTTCTTT
v_gene: TRBV4-3; abundance: many; j_gene: TRBJ1-2; d_gene: NA; CDR3aa: CASSQESSVGGYTF; CDR3nt: TGCGCCAGCAGCCAAGAGTCTTCGGTGGGGGGCTACACCTTC
v_gene: TRBV7-8; abundance: many; j_gene: TRBJ2-1; d_gene: TRBD2; CDR3aa: CASSATSGGGGEQFF; CDR3nt: TGTGCCAGCAGCGCCACTAGCGGGGGCGGGGGTGAGCAGTTCTTC
v_gene: TRBV7-6; abundance: NA; j_gene: TRBJ1-4; d_gene: NA; CDR3aa: CASSSTMRGSNEKLFF; CDR3nt: TGTGCCAGCAGCTCAACTATGCGGGGGTCTAATGAAAAACTGTTTTTT
v_gene: TRBV6-2/TRBV6-3; abundance: many; j_gene: TRBJ2-5; d_gene: NA; CDR3aa: CASSSSSWETQYF; CDR3nt: TGTGCCAGCAGTTCGTCTAGTTGGGAGACCCAGTACTTC
v_gene: TRBV12-3/TRBV12-4; abundance: NA; j_gene: TRBJ2-2; d_gene: TRBD1; CDR3aa: CASSFVTGGIGELFF; CDR3nt: TGTGCCAGCAGTTTTGTCACAGGGGGAATCGGGGAGCTGTTTTTT
v_gene: TRBV7-3; abundance: few; j_gene: TRBJ1-2; d_gene: TRBD1; CDR3aa: CASSLTGAPNYGYTF; CDR3nt: TGTGCCAGCAGCCTTACAGGGGCTCCGAACTATGGCTACACCTTC
v_gene: TRBV5-1; abundance: few; j_gene: TRBJ1-1; d_gene: NA; CDR3aa: CASSLLGGDTEAFF; CDR3nt: TGCGCCAGCAGCTTGTTAGGTGGTGACACTGAAGCTTTCTTT
v_gene: TRBV4-3; abundance: many; j_gene: TRBJ2-7; d_gene: TRBD2; CDR3aa: CASSQDRGDEQYF; CDR3nt: TGCGCCAGCAGCCAAGATCGGGGGGACGAGCAGTACTTC
v_gene: TRBV29-1; abundance: few; j_gene: TRBJ2-3; d_gene: TRBD2; CDR3aa: CSVDWRGGTDTQYF; CDR3nt: TGCAGCGTTGACTGGCGGGGGGGCACAGATACGCAGTATTTT
v_gene: TRBV28; abundance: few; j_gene: TRBJ2-7; d_gene: NA; CDR3aa: CASSQTQTYEQYF; CDR3nt: TGTGCCAGCAGTCAGACACAGACCTACGAGCAGTACTTC
v_gene: TRBV2; abundance: few; j_gene: TRBJ2-7; d_gene: NA; CDR3aa: CASSWSTYEQYF; CDR3nt: TGTGCCAGCAGTTGGTCTACCTACGAGCAGTACTTC
v_gene: TRBV20-1; abundance: few; j_gene: TRBJ2-6; d_gene: NA; CDR3aa: CSARRFGSGANVLTF; CDR3nt: TGCAGTGCTAGGAGATTCGGCTCTGGGGCCAACGTCCTGACTTTC
v_gene: TRBV20-1; abundance: NA; j_gene: TRBJ2-1; d_gene: NA; CDR3aa: CSTKDASTYNEQFF; CDR3nt: TGCAGTACTAAAGATGCCAGTACCTACAATGAGCAGTTCTTC
v_gene: TRBV7-2; abundance: NA; j_gene: TRBJ1-4; d_gene: NA; CDR3aa: CVSSFVTGEKLFF; CDR3nt: TGTGTCAGCAGCTTCGTGACTGGTGAAAAACTGTTTTTT
v_gene: TRBV4-1; abundance: NA; j_gene: TRBJ2-2; d_gene: NA; CDR3aa: CASSRGAENTGELFF; CDR3nt: TGCGCCAGCAGCAGGGGCGCGGAGAACACCGGGGAGCTGTTTTTT
v_gene: TRBV27; abundance: NA; j_gene: TRBJ2-3; d_gene: NA; CDR3aa: CASSSRLTGEGDTQYF; CDR3nt: TGTGCCAGCAGTTCCCGGCTAACAGGGGAGGGCGATACGCAGTATTTT
v_gene: TRBV5-1; abundance: many; j_gene: TRBJ1-1; d_gene: NA; CDR3aa: CASSWRSGTEAFF; CDR3nt: TGCGCCAGCAGCTGGAGGTCGGGCACTGAAGCTTTCTTT
v_gene: TRBV29-1; abundance: NA; j_gene: TRBJ1-1; d_gene: TRBD1; CDR3aa: CSVERIRTGGNTEAFF; CDR3nt: TGCAGCGTTGAACGGATTCGGACAGGAGGGAACACTGAAGCTTTCTTT
v_gene: TRBV6-5; abundance: many; j_gene: TRBJ2-7; d_gene: NA; CDR3aa: CASNKDRTSYEQYF; CDR3nt: TGTGCCAGCAATAAGGACCGAACCTCCTACGAGCAGTACTTC
v_gene: TRBV7-2; abundance: NA; j_gene: TRBJ2-4; d_gene: NA; CDR3aa: CASSLGGFSNIQYF; CDR3nt: TGTGCCAGCAGCTTAGGGGGTTTCTCAAACATTCAGTACTTC
v_gene: TRBV5-1; abundance: NA; j_gene: TRBJ2-2; d_gene: NA; CDR3aa: CASRGHPGELFF; CDR3nt: TGCGCCAGCAGGGGGCATCCGGGGGAGCTGTTTTTT
v_gene: TRBV20-1; abundance: NA; j_gene: TRBJ1-1; d_gene: NA; CDR3aa: CSGGDGPEAFF; CDR3nt: TGCAGCGGGGGGGACGGTCCTGAAGCTTTCTTT
v_gene: TRBV28; abundance: NA; j_gene: TRBJ1-1; d_gene: TRBD1; CDR3aa: CASSSPGQGNSNTEAFF; CDR3nt: TGTGCCAGCAGTTCCCCGGGACAGGGTAACTCGAACACTGAAGCTTTCTTT
v_gene: TRBV6-5; abundance: many; j_gene: TRBJ2-7; d_gene: NA; CDR3aa: CASSIRNEQYF; CDR3nt: TGTGCCAGCAGTATAAGAAACGAGCAGTACTTC
v_gene: TRBV7-8; abundance: few; j_gene: TRBJ2-1; d_gene: TRBD2; CDR3aa: CASSSAGTSGGREQFF; CDR3nt: TGTGCCAGCAGCTCGGCCGGGACTAGCGGGGGCCGTGAGCAGTTCTTC
v_gene: TRBV20-1; abundance: NA; j_gene: TRBJ1-5; d_gene: NA; CDR3aa: CSARRGRDQPQHF; CDR3nt: TGCAGTGCTCGACGAGGGCGGGATCAGCCCCAGCATTTT
v_gene: TRBV7-9; abundance: once; j_gene: TRBJ2-2; d_gene: NA; CDR3aa: CASSWGTGSGELFF; CDR3nt: TGTGCCAGCAGCTGGGGGACCGGGTCCGGGGAGCTGTTTTTT
v_gene: TRBV4-1; abundance: few; j_gene: TRBJ1-6; d_gene: NA; CDR3aa: CASSQDGSWGSPLHF; CDR3nt: TGCGCCAGCAGCCAAGATGGCAGTTGGGGTTCACCCCTCCACTTT
v_gene: TRBV29-1; abundance: many; j_gene: TRBJ1-5; d_gene: NA; CDR3aa: CSVGMVDQPQHF; CDR3nt: TGCAGCGTTGGTATGGTTGATCAGCCCCAGCATTTT
v_gene: TRBV12-3/TRBV12-4; abundance: few; j_gene: TRBJ1-4; d_gene: NA; CDR3aa: CASSAGRSSEKLFF; CDR3nt: TGTGCCAGCAGTGCAGGGAGATCCAGTGAAAAACTGTTTTTT